What follows is one T cell receptor (beta chain) and its context. Its antigen is unidentified. The data originate from a study of cytomegalovirus exposure and HLA in healthy donors. The CDR3 is 13 residues long. The ends were cut back, 4 bases at V and 10 bases at J, with 19 bases in the middle. Germline CDR1 is GTSNPN and CDR2 is SVGIG (reference sequence). Study findings and constraints: The authors later found most CMV-associated TCR beta chains appeared HLA-restricted.

The primer mix had 60 Vbeta and 13 Jbeta primers. Sequenced by immunoSEQ multiplex PCR; TCRdb stores in-frame clones only, minus some. The repertoire consists of roughly 70,000 clones, with 65% to 70% occurring once and the leading ten covering 14%. The chain carries TRBV30 and TRBJ1-1; D gene unclear. The source is a male donor in good health and CMV-seropositive. Material: PBMCs. The CDR3 DNA sequence: TGTGCCTGGACGCCTGCGGGTAGAGATGGAGCTTTCTTT. It translates to CAWTPAGRDGAFF.